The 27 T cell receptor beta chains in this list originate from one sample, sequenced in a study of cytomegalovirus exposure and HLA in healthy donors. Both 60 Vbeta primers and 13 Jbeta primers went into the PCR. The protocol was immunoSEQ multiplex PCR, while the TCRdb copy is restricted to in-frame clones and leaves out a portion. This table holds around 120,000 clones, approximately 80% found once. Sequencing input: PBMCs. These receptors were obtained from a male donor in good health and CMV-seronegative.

CDR3: CVRSFRGLGTEAFF. Written as DNA, the CDR3 is TGTGTCAGAAGCTTCAGGGGGCTCGGCACTGAAGCTTTCTTT. The chain carries TRBV7-5 and TRBJ1-1; whether TRBD1, the table's D call, matches the DNA was not checked. TRBV7-5 is designated a pseudogene. This CDR3 is 14 amino acids long.

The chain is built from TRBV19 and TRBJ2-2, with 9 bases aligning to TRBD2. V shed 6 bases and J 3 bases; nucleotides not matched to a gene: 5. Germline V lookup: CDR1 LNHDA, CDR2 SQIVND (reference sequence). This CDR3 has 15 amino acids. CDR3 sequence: CASSNRLADTGELFF. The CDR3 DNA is TGTGCCAGTAGCAATCGACTAGCGGACACCGGGGAGCTGTTTTTT.

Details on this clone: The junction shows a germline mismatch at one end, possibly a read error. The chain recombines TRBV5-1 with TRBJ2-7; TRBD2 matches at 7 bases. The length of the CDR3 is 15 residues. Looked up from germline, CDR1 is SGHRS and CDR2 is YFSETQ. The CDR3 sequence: CASSLELAPSYEQHF. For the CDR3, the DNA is TGCGCCAGCAGCTTGGAACTAGCGCCTTCCTACGAGCAGCACTTC.

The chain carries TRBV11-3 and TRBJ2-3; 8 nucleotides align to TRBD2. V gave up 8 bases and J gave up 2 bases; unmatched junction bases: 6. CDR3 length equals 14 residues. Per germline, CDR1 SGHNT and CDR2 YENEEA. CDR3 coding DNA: TGTGCCAGCGGGTCGGGGGGGACCACAGATACGCAGTATTTT. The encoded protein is CASGSGGTTDTQYF.

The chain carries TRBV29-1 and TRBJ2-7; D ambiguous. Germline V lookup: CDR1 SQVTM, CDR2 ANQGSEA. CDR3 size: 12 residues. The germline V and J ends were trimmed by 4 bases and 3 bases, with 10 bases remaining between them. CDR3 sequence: CSVGGARYEQYF. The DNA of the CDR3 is TGCAGCGTTGGCGGCGCGCGCTACGAGCAGTACTTC.

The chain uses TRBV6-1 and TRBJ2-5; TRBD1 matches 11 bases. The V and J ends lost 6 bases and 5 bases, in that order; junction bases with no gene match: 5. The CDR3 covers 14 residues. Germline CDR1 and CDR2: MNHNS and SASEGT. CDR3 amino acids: CASSQGQGGETQYF. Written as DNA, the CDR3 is TGTGCCAGCAGCCAGGGACAGGGGGGGGAGACCCAGTACTTC.

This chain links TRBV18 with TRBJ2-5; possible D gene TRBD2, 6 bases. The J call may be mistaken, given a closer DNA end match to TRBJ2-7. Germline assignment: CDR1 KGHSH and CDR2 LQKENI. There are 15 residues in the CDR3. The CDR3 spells CASSPPGLNSYEQYF. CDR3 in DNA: TGTGCCAGCTCTCCGCCGGGACTCAACTCCTACGAGCAGTACTTC.

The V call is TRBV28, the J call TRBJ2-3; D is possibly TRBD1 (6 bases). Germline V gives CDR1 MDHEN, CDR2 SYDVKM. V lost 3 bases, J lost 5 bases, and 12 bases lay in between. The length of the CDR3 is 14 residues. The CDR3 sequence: CASSLYRALDTQYF. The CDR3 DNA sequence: TGTGCCAGCAGTTTGTACAGGGCGTTAGATACGCAGTATTTT.

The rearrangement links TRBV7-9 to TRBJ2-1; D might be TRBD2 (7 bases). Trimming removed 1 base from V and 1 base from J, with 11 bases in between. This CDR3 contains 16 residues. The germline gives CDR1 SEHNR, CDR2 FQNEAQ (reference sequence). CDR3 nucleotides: TGTGCCAGCAGCTTAGAGGGGGGGGCATCCTACAATGAGCAGTTCTTC. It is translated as CASSLEGGASYNEQFF.

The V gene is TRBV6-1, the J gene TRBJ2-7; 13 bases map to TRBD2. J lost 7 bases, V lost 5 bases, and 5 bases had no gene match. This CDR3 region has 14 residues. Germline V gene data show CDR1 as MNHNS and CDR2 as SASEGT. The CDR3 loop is CASSWTSGSGEQYF. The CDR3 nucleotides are TGTGCCAGCAGTTGGACTAGCGGGAGCGGTGAGCAGTACTTC.

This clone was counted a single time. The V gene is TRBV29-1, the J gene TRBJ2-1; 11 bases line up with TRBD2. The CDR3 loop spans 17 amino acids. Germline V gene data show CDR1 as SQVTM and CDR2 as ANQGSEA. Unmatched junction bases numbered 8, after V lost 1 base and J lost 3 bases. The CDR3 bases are TGCAGCGTTGAAGGGCTAGCGGGGGGAACCAACTACAATGAGCAGTTCTTC. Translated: CSVEGLAGGTNYNEQFF.

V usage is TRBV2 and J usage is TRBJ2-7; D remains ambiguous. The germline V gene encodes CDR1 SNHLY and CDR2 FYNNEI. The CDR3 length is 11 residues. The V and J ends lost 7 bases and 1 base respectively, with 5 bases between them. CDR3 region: CASTFSYEQYF. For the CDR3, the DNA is TGTGCCAGCACCTTTTCCTACGAGCAGTACTTC.

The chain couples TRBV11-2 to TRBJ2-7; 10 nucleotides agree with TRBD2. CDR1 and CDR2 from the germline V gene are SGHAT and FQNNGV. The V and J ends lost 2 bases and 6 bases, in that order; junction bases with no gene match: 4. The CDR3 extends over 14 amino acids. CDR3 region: CASSLKRGGVEQYF. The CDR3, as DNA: TGTGCCAGCAGCTTAAAGCGGGGGGGGGTCGAGCAGTACTTC.

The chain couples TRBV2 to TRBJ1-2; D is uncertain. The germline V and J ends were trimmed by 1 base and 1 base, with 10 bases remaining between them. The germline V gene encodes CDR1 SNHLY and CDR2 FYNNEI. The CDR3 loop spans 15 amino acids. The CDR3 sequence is CASSEGFGGNYGYTF. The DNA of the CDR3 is TGTGCCAGCAGTGAAGGTTTCGGCGGTAACTATGGCTACACCTTC.

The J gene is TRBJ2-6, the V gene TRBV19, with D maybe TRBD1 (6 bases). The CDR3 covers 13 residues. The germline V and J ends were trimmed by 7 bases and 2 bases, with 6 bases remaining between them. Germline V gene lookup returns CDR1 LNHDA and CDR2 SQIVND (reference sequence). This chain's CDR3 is CASNRAGANVLTF. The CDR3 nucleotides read TGTGCCAGTAACAGGGCTGGGGCCAACGTCCTGACTTTC. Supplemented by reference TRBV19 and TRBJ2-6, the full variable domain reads DGGITQSPKYLFRKEGQNVTLSCEQNLNHDAMYWYRQDPGQGLRLIYYSQIVNDFQKGDIAEGYSVSREKKESFPLTVTSAQKNPTAFYLCASNRAGANVLTFGAGSRLTVL.

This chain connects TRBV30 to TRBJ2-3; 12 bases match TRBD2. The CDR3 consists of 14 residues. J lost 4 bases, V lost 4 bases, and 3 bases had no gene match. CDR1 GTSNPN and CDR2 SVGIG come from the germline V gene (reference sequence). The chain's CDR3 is CAWTTSGGADTQYF. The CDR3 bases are TGTGCCTGGACGACTAGCGGGGGAGCAGATACGCAGTATTTT.

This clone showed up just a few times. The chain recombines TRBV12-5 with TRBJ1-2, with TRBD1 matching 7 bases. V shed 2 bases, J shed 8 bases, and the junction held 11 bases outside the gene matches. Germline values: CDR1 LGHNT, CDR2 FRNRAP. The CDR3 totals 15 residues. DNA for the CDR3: TGTGCTAGTGGTTTGCCCCGACAGGGTCGAAGAGGCTACACCTTC. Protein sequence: CASGLPRQGRRGYTF.

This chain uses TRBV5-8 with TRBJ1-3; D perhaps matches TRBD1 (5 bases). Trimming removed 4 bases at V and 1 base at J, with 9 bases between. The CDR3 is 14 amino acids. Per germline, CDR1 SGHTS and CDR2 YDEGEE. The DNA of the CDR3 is TGTGCCAGCAGCCCCAGGGTTTCTGGAAACACCATATATTTT. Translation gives CASSPRVSGNTIYF.

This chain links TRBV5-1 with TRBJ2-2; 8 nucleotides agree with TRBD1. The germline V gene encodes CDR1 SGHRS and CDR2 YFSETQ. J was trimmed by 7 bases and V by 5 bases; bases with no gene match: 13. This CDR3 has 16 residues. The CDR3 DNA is TGCGCCAGCAGTCCTCAGGGGGCCCCCGGTGGCGGGGAGCTGTTTTTT. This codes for CASSPQGAPGGGELFF.

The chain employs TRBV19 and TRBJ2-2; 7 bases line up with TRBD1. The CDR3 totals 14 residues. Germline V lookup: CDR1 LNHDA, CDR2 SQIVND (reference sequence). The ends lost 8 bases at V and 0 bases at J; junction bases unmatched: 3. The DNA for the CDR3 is TGTGCCAGTCAGGGACAGCCGAACACCGGGGAGCTGTTTTTT. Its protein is CASQGQPNTGELFF.

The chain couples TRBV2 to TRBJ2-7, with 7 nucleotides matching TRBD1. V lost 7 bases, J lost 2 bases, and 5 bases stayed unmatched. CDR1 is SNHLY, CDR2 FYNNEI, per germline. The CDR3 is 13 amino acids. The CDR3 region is CASTRDRAYEQYF. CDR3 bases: TGTGCCAGCACCCGGGACAGAGCCTACGAGCAGTACTTC.

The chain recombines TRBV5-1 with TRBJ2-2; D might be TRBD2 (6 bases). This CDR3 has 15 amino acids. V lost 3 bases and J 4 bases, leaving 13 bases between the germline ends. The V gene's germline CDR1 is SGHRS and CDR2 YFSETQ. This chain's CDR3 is CASSSTVGGTGELFF. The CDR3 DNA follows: TGCGCCAGCAGCTCCACCGTGGGGGGCACCGGGGAGCTGTTTTTT. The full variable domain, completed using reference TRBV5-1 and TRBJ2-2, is KAGVTQTPRYLIKTRGQQVTLSCSPISGHRSVSWYQQTPGQGLQFLFEYFSETQRNKGNFPGRFSGRQFSNSRSEMNVSTLELGDSALYLCASSSTVGGTGELFFGEGSRLTVL.

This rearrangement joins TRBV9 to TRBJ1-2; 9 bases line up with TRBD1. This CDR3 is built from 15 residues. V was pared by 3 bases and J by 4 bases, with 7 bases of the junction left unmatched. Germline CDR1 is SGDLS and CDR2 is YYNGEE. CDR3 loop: CASSEPGQGVYGYTF. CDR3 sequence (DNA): TGTGCCAGCAGCGAGCCGGGACAGGGAGTCTATGGCTACACCTTC.

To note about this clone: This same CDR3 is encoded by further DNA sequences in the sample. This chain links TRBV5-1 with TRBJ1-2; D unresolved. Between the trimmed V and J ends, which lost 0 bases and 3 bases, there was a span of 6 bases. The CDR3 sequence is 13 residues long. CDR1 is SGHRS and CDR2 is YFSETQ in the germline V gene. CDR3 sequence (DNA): TGCGCCAGCAGCTTGGACAGAGACTATGGCTACACCTTC. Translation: CASSLDRDYGYTF.

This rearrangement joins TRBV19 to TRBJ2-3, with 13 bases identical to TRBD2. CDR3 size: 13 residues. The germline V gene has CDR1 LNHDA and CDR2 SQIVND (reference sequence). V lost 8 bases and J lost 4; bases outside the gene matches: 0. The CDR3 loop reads CASGLAGADTQYF. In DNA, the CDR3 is TGTGCCAGTGGACTAGCGGGAGCAGATACGCAGTATTTT.

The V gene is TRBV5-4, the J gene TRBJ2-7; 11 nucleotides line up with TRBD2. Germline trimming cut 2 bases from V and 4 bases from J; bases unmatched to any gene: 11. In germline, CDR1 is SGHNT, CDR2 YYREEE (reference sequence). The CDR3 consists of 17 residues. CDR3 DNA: TGTGCCAGCAGCTTTAGGGCTAGCGGGAGGTCTTCTTACGAGCAGTACTTC. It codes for CASSFRASGRSSYEQYF.

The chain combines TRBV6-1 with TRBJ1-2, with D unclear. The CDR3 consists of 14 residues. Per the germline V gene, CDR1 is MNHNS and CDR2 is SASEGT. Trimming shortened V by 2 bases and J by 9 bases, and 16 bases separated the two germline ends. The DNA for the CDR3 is TGTGCCAGCAGTGAAAGCGGAGGGAGGTGGAGCTACACCTTC. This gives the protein CASSESGGRWSYTF.